This section outlines one T cell receptor (beta chain) sequence together with its context. CDR3 length equals 14 residues. J lost 5 bases, V lost 5 bases, and 8 bases had no gene match. The germline V gene has CDR1 SGHRS and CDR2 YFSETQ. These data originate in a study of shared clonotypes between healthy human individuals. Researchers sequenced unsorted PBMC DNA using ten immunoSEQ deep assay plates. Method: immunoSEQ multiplex PCR; TCRdb's copy keeps in-frame clones and lacks some. The sample includes hundreds of thousands of clones, 70% to 80% of them seen just once. The receptor's source is a woman in her 40s in good health. Some clones in this sample may be carry-over from other donors' samples. This chain connects TRBV5-1 to TRBJ1-1; 8 bases agree with TRBD1. The sequenced material came from PBMCs. CDR3 protein: CASRSQGAGTEAFF. The CDR3 DNA reads as TGCGCCAGCAGATCCCAGGGGGCGGGTACTGAAGCTTTCTTT.